This T cell receptor (beta chain) comes out of a study of blood T cell repertoires in COVID-19. The overall study: Whether acute or convalescent, the COVID-19 samples came from the United States, Italy and Spain.

Germline CDR1 MGHRA, CDR2 YSYEKL. Trimming cost V 3 bases and J 0 bases, with 12 bases left between them. This CDR3 has 16 amino acids. The Seattle patients joined while their infection was active and were tracked longitudinally afterward. Methods used by the authors: Counts of nucleated cells, estimated from reference gene primer amplification, were obtained. Generated by immunoSEQ multiplex PCR, the TCRdb table keeps only in-frame clones and is missing some. V and J calls and clone size are as listed in that table; D and trimming were resolved from the DNA. The repertoire holds approximately 500,000 clones, with approximately 88% as singletons.

The TCR was taken from a woman aged 50 to 65 with COVID-19, enrolled during active disease. The V and J genes are TRBV4-1 and TRBJ1-3; possible D gene TRBD1, 6 bases. Input material: peripheral blood. CDR3 amino acids: CASSHQGHLSGNTIYF. In DNA, the CDR3 is TGCGCCAGCAGCCACCAGGGACATCTCTCTGGAAACACCATATATTTT.